This is a list of T cell receptor beta chains from one sample in a study of blood T cell repertoires in COVID-19. Clones were read by immunoSEQ multiplex PCR, and TCRdb kept only the in-frame ones, dropping some. Of 200,000 or so clones listed, around 80% are singletons. Sequenced material: peripheral blood. These receptors came from a man between 25 and 39 years old with active or convalescent COVID-19. The conserved cysteine and the conserved F or W are not part of the CDR3 here. A D gene is named only where the DNA matches it firmly.

>TRBV5-5|TRBJ1-6|TRBD1
ASRPGTGGSPLH
>TRBV6-1|TRBJ1-4|TRBD1
ASRSGTGGIEKLF
>TRBV9|TRBJ2-2|-
ASSVGPENTGELF
>TRBV2|TRBJ2-5|-
ASSDVRGGETQY
>TRBV11-3|TRBJ2-5|TRBD1
ASSQRDRQGARETQY
>TRBV5-1|TRBJ2-3|-
ASADPGVTPNTQY
>TRBV21-1|TRBJ1-5|-
ASSKVAAVVDQPQH
>TRBV14|TRBJ2-1|-
ASSPREMRAYNEQF
>TRBV24-1|TRBJ2-1|-
ATSDPYSYEQF
>TRBV6-5|TRBJ2-1|TRBD2
ATKLATSYNEQF
>TRBV11-2|TRBJ2-7|-
ASRPGLRNGVHEQY
>TRBV19|TRBJ2-1|TRBD2
ASSIGEGWDEQF
>TRBV9|TRBJ2-5|TRBD2
ASSVVLAGQETQY
>TRBV5-1|TRBJ1-6|-
ASSSDSSSPLH
>TRBV11-2|TRBJ2-3|-
ASSLRQTDTQY
>TRBV28|TRBJ1-6|TRBD1
ASRPGQTNSPLH
>TRBV10-3|TRBJ2-5|TRBD1
AISARTGEETQY
>TRBV28|TRBJ1-1|-
ASSLGRATEAF
>TRBV18|TRBJ2-4|TRBD2
ASSPGAPAGGTTWDIQY
>TRBV5-1|TRBJ2-1|TRBD1
ASISGPGGSYNEQF
>TRBV2|TRBJ1-1|-
ASSAGQRTNTEAF
>TRBV11-2|TRBJ2-5|TRBD2
ASSALGGVQETQY
>TRBV4-1|TRBJ2-2|-
ASSQEGGAAQGELF
>TRBV7-2|TRBJ1-2|-
ASQQPRATIYGYT
>TRBV6-4|TRBJ2-2|-
ASSENTANTGELF
>TRBV18|TRBJ1-1|-
ASSPLDRMNTEAF
>TRBV27|TRBJ2-2|-
ASSFLTGELF
>TRBV5-4|TRBJ1-1|-
ASSPTPRGETEAF
>TRBV2|TRBJ1-6|-
ASFQGNSPLH
>TRBV6-5|TRBJ2-1|-
ASSLGRRYNEQF
>TRBV9|TRBJ1-5|TRBD1
ASSYMGQGSEPQH
>TRBV7-2|TRBJ2-7|TRBD2
ASATQAGGGYEQY
>TRBV13|TRBJ1-1|TRBD1
ASSSTGGRATEAF
>TRBV5-5|TRBJ1-1|TRBD1
ASSPRQGLATEAF
>TRBV4-1|TRBJ2-1|TRBD1
ASSQETGGLYNEQF
>TRBV6-6|TRBJ1-3|TRBD1
ASSEMTGRGNTIY
>TRBV14|TRBJ1-1|-
ASSQDQGTGAF
>TRBV5-4|TRBJ1-2|-
AIQGRAYGYT
>TRBV20-1|TRBJ2-3|-
SAAGTDTQY
>TRBV10-3|TRBJ1-5|TRBD1
AIREDRAGQPQH
>TRBV4-3|TRBJ1-4|TRBD1
ASSPGQGKDEKLF
>TRBV5-6|TRBJ1-6|-
ASSLAGSGNSPLH
>TRBV5-1|TRBJ2-1|-
ASSLVPGTGYNEQF
>TRBV5-1|TRBJ1-2|-
ASSLEQGPGGYGYT
>TRBV30|TRBJ2-7|TRBD1
AWSPTGISYEQY
>TRBV7-2|TRBJ1-2|-
ASSPGVHYGYT
>TRBV11-3|TRBJ1-2|TRBD1
ASSLGTGSYGYT
>TRBV29-1|TRBJ2-5|TRBD1
SVEQGAQETQY
>TRBV20-1|TRBJ2-7|-
SASNLDSVSYEQY
>TRBV6-5|TRBJ2-1|TRBD2
ASREREGNEQF
>TRBV7-9|TRBJ1-3|TRBD1
ASSLGADRANTIY
>TRBV5-1|TRBJ2-3|TRBD2
ASSSRLAGEPDTQY
>TRBV13|TRBJ1-6|TRBD1
ASSPSDRVGSPLH
>TRBV6-2/TRBV6-3|TRBJ2-7|TRBD2
ASSLGLAGGEQY
>TRBV19|TRBJ2-2|TRBD2
ASSLGLAGTGELF
>TRBV30|TRBJ1-5|-
AWSFPATGAGTQPQH
>TRBV18|TRBJ1-6|-
ASSPRVQGSASYNSPLH
>TRBV6-2/TRBV6-3|TRBJ1-2|-
ASSSFRDTL
>TRBV6-5|TRBJ1-5|TRBD1
ASRTGTGRNQPQH